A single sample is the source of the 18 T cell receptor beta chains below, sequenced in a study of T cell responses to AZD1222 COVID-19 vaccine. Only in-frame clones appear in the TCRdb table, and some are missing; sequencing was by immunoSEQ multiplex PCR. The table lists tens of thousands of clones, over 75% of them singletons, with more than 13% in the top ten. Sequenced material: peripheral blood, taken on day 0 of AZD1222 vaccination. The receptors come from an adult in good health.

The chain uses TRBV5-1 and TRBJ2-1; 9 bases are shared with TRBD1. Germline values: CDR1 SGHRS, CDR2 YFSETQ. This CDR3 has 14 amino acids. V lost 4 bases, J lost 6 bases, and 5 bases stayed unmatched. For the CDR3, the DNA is TGCGCCAGCAGCCTGGGACAGGGAGGCAATGAGCAGTTCTTC. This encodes CASSLGQGGNEQFF.

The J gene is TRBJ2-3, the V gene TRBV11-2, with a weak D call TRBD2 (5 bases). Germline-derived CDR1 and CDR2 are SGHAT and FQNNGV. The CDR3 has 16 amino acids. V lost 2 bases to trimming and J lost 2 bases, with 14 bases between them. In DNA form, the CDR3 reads TGTGCCAGCAGCTTAATAGCGCGAGCAAACACAGATACGCAGTATTTT. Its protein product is CASSLIARANTDTQYF.

This CDR3 is CASSQRAVLGNTEAFF. CDR3 sequence (DNA): TGTGCCAGCAGCCAAAGGGCAGTCTTAGGGAACACTGAAGCTTTCTTT. J is TRBJ1-1 and V is TRBV14; no clear D gene. The ends were cut back, 2 bases at V and 1 base at J, with 14 bases in the middle. The germline CDR1 and CDR2 sequences are SGHDN and FVKESK. CDR3 size: 16 residues.

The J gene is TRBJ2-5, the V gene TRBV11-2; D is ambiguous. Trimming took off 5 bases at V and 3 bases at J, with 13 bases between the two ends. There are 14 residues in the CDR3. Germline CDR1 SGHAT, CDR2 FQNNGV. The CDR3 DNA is TGTGCCAGCAGCGCAACACTCAGTGAAGAGACCCAGTACTTC. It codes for CASSATLSEETQYF.

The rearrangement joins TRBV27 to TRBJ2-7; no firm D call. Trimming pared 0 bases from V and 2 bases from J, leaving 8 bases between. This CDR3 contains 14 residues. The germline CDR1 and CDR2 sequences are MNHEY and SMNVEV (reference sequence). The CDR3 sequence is CASSLSFLAYEQYF. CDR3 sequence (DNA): TGTGCCAGCAGTTTATCGTTTCTCGCCTACGAGCAGTACTTC.

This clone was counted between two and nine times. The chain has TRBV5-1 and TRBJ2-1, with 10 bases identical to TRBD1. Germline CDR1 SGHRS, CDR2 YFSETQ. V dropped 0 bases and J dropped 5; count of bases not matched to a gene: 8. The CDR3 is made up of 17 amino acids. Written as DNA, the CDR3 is TGCGCCAGCAGCTTGGATCTGGGACAGGGGTATAACAATGAGCAGTTCTTC. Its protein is CASSLDLGQGYNNEQFF.

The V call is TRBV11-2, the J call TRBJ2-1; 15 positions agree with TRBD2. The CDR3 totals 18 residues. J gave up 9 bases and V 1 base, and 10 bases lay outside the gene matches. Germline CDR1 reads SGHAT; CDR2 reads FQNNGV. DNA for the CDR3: TGTGCCAGCAGCTTAGGTTTCGGACTAGCGGGGGGGCCTAGTGAGCAGTTCTTC. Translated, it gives CASSLGFGLAGGPSEQFF.

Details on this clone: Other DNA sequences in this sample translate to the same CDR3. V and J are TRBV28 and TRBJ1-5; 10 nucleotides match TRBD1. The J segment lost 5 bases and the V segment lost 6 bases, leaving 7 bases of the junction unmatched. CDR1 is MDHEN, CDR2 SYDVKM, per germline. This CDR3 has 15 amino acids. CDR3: CASSPGTGVDQPQHF. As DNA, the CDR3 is TGTGCCAGCAGCCCCGGGACAGGGGTCGATCAGCCCCAGCATTTT.

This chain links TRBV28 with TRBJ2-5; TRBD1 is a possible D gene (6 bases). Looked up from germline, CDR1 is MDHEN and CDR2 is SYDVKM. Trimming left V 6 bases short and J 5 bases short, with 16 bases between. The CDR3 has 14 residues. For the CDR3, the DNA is TGTGCCAGCAGACGGACAGCCCTCCCTGAGACCCAGTACTTC. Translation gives CASRRTALPETQYF.

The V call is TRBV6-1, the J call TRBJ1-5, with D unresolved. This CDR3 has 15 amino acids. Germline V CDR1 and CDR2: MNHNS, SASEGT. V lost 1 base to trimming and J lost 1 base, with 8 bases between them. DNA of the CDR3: TGTGCCAGCAGTGAAGTGGGCGGGAGCAATCAGCCCCAGCATTTT. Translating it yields CASSEVGGSNQPQHF.

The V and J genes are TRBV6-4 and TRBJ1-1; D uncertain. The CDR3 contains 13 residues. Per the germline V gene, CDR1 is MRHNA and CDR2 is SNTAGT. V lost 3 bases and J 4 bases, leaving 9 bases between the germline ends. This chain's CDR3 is CASSERFGTEAFF. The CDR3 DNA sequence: TGTGCCAGCAGTGAGCGTTTCGGCACTGAAGCTTTCTTT.

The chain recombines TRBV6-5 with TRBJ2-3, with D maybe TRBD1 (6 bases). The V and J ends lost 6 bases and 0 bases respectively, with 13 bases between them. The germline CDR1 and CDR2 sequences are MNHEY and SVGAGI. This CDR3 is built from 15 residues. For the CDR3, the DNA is TGTGCCAGCAGCCCACAGGGCCATAGCACAGATACGCAGTATTTT. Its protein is CASSPQGHSTDTQYF.

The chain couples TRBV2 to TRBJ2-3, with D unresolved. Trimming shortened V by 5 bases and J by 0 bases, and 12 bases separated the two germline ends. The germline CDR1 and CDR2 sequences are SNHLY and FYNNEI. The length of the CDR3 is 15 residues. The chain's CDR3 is CASSQRPASTDTQYF. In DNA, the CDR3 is TGTGCCAGCAGTCAGCGCCCTGCTAGCACAGATACGCAGTATTTT.

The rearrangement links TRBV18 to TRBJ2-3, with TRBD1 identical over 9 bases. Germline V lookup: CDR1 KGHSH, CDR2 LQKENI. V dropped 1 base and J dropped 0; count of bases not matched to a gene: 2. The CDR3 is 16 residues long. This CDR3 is CASSPRQGGSTDTQYF. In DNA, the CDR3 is TGTGCCAGCTCACCACGACAGGGGGGAAGCACAGATACGCAGTATTTT.

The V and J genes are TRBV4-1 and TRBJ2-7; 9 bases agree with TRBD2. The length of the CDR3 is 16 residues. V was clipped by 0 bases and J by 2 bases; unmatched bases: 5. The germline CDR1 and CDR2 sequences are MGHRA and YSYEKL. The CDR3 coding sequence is TGCGCCAGCAGCCAAGATTGGAGCGGGGGGACCTACGAGCAGTACTTC. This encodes CASSQDWSGGTYEQYF.

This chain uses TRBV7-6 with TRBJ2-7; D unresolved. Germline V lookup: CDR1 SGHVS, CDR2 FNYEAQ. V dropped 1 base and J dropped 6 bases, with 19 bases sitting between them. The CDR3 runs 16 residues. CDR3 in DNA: TGTGCCAGCAGCTTAGATTGGCCAAGCTTGTTGGGCGAGCAGTACTTC. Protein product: CASSLDWPSLLGEQYF.

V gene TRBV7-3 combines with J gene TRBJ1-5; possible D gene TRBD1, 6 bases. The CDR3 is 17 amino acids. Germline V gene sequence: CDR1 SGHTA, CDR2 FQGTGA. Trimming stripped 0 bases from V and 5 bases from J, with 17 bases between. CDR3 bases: TGTGCCAGCAGCTTAACGTGTACGGACAGCAAGCATCAGCCCCAGCATTTT. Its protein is CASSLTCTDSKHQPQHF.

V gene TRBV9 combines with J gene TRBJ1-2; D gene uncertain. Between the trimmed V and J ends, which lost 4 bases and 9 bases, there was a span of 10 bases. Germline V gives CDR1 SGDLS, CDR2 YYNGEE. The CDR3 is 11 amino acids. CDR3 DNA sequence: TGTGCCAGCAGCCAGCAAGGGAGCTACACCTTC. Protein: CASSQQGSYTF.